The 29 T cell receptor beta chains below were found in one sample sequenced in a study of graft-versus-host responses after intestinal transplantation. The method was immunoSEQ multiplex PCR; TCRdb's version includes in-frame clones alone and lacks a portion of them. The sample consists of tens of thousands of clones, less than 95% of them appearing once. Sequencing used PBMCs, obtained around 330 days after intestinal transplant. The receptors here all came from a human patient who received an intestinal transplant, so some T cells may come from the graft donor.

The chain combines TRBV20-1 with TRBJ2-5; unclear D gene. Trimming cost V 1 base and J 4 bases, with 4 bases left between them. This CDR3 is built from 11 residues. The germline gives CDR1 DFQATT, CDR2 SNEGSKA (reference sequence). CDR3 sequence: CSARAGETQYF. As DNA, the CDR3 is TGCAGTGCTAGAGCCGGAGAGACCCAGTACTTC.

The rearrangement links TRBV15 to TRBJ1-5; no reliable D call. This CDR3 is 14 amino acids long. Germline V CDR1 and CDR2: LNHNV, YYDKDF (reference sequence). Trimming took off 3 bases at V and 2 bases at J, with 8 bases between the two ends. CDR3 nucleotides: TGTGCCACCAGCAGTTCCGGGGGCAATCAGCCCCAGCATTTT. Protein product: CATSSSGGNQPQHF.

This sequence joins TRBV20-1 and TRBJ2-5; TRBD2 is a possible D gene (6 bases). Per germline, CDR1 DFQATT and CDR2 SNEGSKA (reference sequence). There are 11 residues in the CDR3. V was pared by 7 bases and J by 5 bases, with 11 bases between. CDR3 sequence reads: CSGAGWETQYF. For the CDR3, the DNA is TGCAGTGGGGCGGGGTGGGAGACCCAGTACTTC.

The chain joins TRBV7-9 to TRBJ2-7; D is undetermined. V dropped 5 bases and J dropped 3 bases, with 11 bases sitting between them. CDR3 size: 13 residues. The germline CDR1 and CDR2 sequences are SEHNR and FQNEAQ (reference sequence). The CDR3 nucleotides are TGTGCCAGCAGCCCCGAAACGAGCTACGAGCAGTACTTC. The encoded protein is CASSPETSYEQYF.

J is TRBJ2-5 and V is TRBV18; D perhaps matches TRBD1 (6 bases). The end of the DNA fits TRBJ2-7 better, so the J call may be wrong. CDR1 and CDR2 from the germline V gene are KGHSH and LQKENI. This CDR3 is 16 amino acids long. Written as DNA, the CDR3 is TGTGCCAGCTCACCACCCTCAATGGCGGACAGTTACGAGCAGTACTTC. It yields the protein CASSPPSMADSYEQYF.

In DNA, the CDR3 is TGTGCCAGCATTGTAGGGGACTTAGGCTCCTACGAGCAGTACTTC. Translating gives CASIVGDLGSYEQYF. The chain couples TRBV6-1 to TRBJ2-7, with D tentatively TRBD2 (6 bases). The CDR3 runs to 15 residues. The germline V gene encodes CDR1 MNHNS and CDR2 SASEGT. V was trimmed by 7 bases and J by 0 bases, leaving 16 bases between them.

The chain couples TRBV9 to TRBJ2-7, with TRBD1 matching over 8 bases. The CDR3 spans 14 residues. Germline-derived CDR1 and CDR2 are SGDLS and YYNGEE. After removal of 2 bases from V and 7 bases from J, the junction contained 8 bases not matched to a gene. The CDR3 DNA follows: TGTGCCAGCAGCGTGGGGACAGGCGTCTGGGAGCAGTACTTC. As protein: CASSVGTGVWEQYF.

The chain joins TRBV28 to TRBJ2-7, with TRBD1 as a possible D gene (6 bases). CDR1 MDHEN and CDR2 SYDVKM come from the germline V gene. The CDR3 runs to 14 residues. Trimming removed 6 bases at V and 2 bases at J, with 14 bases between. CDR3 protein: CASRPNRVPYEQYF. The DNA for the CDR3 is TGTGCCAGCAGGCCCAACAGGGTCCCCTACGAGCAGTACTTC.

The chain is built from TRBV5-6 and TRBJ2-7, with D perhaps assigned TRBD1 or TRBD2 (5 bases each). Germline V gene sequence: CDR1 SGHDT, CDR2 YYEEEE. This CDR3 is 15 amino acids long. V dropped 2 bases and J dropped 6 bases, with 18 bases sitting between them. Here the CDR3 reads CASSLGYGAGLEQYF. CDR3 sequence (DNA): TGTGCCAGCAGCTTAGGCTACGGGGCAGGCCTCGAGCAGTACTTC.

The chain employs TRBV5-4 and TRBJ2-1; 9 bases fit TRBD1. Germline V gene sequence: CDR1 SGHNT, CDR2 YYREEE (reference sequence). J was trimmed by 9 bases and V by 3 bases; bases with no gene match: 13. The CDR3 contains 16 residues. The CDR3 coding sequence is TGTGCCAGCAGCTCGCGAGCCGGGACAGGGCATTTTGAGCAGTTCTTC. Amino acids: CASSSRAGTGHFEQFF.

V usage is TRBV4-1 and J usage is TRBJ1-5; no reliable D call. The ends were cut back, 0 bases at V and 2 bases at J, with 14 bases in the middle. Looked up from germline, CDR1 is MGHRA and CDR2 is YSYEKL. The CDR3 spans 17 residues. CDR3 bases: TGCGCCAGCAGCCAAGATAAGGGCCTAAGGGGCAATCAGCCCCAGCATTTT. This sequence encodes CASSQDKGLRGNQPQHF.

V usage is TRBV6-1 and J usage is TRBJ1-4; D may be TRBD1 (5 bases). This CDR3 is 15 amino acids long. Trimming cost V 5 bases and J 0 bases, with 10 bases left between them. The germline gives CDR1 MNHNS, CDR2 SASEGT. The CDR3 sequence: CASSPLGATNEKLFF. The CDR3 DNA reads TGTGCCAGCAGTCCTCTGGGGGCAACTAATGAAAAACTGTTTTTT.

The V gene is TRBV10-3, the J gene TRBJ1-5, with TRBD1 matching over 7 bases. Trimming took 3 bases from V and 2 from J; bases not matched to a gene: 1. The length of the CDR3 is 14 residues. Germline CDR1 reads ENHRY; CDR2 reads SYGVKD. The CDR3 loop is CAISDGQGNQPQHF. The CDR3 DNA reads TGTGCCATCAGTGACGGACAGGGCAATCAGCCCCAGCATTTT.

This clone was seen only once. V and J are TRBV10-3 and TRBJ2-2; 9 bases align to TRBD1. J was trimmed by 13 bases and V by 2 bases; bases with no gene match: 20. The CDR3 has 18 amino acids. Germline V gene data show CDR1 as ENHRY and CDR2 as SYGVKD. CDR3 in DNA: TGTGCCATCAGTGAGCCCTTACCCCAAAACCGGGACAGGGTTGCGCTGTTTTTT. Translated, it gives CAISEPLPQNRDRVALFF.

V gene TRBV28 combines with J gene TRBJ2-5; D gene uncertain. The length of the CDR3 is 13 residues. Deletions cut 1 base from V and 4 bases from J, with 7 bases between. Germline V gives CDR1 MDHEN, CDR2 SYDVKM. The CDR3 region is CASSLSPRETQYF. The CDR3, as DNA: TGTGCCAGCAGTTTATCGCCCCGAGAGACCCAGTACTTC.

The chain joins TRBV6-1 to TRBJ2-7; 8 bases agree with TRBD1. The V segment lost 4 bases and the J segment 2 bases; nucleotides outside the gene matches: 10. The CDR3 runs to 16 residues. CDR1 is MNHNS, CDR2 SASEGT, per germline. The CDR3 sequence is CASSGYSGTGTYEQYF. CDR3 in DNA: TGTGCCAGCAGTGGATACTCCGGGACAGGCACCTACGAGCAGTACTTC.

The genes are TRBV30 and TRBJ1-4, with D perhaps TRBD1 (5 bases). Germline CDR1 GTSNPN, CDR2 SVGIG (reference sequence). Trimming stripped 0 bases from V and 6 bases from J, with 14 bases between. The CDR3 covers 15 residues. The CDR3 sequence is CAWSVVSGWHEKLFF. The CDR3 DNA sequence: TGTGCCTGGAGTGTAGTTTCAGGGTGGCATGAAAAACTGTTTTTT.

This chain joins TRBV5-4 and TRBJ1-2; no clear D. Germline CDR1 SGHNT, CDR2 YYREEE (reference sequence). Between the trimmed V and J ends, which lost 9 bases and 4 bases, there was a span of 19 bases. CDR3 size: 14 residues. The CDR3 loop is CATIRRNEAYGYTF. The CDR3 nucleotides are TGTGCCACCATCCGCCGTAACGAGGCCTATGGCTACACCTTC.

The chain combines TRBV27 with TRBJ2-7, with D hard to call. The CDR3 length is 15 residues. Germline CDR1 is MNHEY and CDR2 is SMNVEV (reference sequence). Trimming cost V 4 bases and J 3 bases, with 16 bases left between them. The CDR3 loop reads CASSSPGRLSYEQYF. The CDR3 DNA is TGTGCCAGCAGTTCCCCCGGGCGCCTTAGCTACGAGCAGTACTTC.

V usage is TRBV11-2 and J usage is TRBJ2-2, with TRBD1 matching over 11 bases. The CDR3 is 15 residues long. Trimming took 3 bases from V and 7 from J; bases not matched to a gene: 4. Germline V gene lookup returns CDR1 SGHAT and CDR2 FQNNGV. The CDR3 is CASSLGTGGFGELFF. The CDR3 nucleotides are TGTGCCAGCAGCTTGGGGACAGGGGGTTTCGGGGAGCTGTTTTTT.

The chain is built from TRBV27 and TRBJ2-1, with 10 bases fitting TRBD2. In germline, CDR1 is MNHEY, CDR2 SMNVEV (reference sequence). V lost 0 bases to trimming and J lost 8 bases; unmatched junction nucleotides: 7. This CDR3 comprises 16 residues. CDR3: CASSLSPAGGPHEQFF. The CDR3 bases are TGTGCCAGCAGTTTATCCCCAGCGGGAGGGCCGCATGAGCAGTTCTTC.

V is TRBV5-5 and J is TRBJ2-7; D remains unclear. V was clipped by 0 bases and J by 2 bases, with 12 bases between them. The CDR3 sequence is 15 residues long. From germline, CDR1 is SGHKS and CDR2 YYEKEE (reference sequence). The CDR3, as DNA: TGTGCCAGCAGCTTGGCCGCGGACGGCCCCTACGAGCAGTACTTC. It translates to CASSLAADGPYEQYF.

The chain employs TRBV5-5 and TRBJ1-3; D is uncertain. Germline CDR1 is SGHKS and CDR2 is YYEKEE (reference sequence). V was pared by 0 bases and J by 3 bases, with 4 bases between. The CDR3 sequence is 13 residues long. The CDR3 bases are TGTGCCAGCAGCTTGGCGGATGGAAACACCATATATTTT. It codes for CASSLADGNTIYF.

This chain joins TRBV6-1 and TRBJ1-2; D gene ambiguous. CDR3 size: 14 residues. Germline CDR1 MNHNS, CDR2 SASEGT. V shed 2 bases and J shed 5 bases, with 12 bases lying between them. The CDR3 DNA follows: TGTGCCAGCAGTGAAATTAGGACGGAATATGGCTACACCTTC. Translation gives CASSEIRTEYGYTF.

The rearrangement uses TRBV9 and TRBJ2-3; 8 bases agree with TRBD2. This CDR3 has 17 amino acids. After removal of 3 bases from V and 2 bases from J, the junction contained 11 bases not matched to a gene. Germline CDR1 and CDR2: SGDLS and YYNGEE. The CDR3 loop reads CASSATTSGTTTDTQYF. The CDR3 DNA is TGTGCCAGCAGCGCAACCACTAGCGGAACTACCACAGATACGCAGTATTTT. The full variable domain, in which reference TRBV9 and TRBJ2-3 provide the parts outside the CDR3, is DSGVTQTPKHLITATGQRVTLRCSPRSGDLSVYWYQQSLDQGLQFLIQYYNGEERAKGNILERFSAQQFPDLHSELNLSSLELGDSALYFCASSATTSGTTTDTQYFGPGTRLTVL.

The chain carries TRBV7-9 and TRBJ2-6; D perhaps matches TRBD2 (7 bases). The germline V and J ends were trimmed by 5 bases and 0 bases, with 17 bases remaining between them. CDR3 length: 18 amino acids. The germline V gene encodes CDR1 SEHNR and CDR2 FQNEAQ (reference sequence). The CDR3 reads CASSLSGGPRSGANVLTF. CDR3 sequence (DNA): TGTGCCAGCAGCCTATCCGGGGGGCCCCGCTCTGGGGCCAACGTCCTGACTTTC.

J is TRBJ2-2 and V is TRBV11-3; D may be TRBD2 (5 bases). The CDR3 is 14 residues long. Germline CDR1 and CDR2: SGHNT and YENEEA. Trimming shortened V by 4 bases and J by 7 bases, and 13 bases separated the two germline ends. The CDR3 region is CASSSRGSFGELFF. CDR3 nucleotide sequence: TGTGCCAGCAGCTCTAGAGGGAGTTTCGGGGAGCTGTTTTTT.

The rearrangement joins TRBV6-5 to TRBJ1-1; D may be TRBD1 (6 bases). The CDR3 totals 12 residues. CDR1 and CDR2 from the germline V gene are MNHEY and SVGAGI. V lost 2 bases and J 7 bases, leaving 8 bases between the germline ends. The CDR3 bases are TGTGCCAGCAGTTACACAGGGCTTGAAGCTTTCTTT. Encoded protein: CASSYTGLEAFF.

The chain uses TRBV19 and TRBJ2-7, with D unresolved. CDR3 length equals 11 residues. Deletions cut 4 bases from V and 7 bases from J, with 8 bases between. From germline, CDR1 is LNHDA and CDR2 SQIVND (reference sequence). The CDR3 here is CASSTLGEQYF. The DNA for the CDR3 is TGTGCCAGTAGTACCCTGGGTGAGCAGTACTTC.